These T cell receptor beta chains were read from a single sample in a study of monozygotic twins with inflammatory bowel disease. Following a re-call of the 5' RACE reads, TCRdb has one entry per CDR3 protein and lacks DNA. In all, the sample yields over 150,000 distinct CDR3 sequences. Sequenced material: blood. These receptors were obtained from a human donor with ulcerative colitis or Crohn's disease, or a healthy co-twin of an affected twin (not recorded which). The CDR3 runs from the conserved cysteine through the conserved F or W. Fields, in order: J gene, CDR3 length, V gene, CDR3 protein.

TRBJ2-7,13,TRBV10-3,CAISGLDRVEQYF
TRBJ1-5,15,TRBV5-1,CASKSGTGSDQPQHF
TRBJ1-4,12,TRBV20-1,CSAGQNNEKLFF
TRBJ2-3,14,TRBV5-8,CASFRDRESNTQYF
TRBJ2-1,17,TRBV11-1,CASSLDLQGANYNEQFF
TRBJ2-7,14,TRBV12-3/TRBV12-4,CASSRGDSHYEQYF
TRBJ1-5,14,TRBV12-3/TRBV12-4,CASSFVGEGQPQHF
TRBJ2-7,16,TRBV5-6,CASSLDTSGANYEQYF
TRBJ2-1,14,TRBV7-3,CASSLYTSYNEQFF
TRBJ1-5,15,TRBV9,CASSVDADPNQPQHF
TRBJ1-5,14,TRBV20-1,CSASGVNPSQPQHF
TRBJ1-1,13,TRBV7-2,CASSLVENTEAFF
TRBJ2-1,15,TRBV12-3/TRBV12-4,CASSPRTGVEDEQFF
TRBJ2-5,15,TRBV5-4,CASRDPTSGQETQYF
TRBJ2-7,18,TRBV10-3,CAISEPPSADRFHYEQYF
TRBJ2-3,14,TRBV3-1,CASSQSGDGETQYF